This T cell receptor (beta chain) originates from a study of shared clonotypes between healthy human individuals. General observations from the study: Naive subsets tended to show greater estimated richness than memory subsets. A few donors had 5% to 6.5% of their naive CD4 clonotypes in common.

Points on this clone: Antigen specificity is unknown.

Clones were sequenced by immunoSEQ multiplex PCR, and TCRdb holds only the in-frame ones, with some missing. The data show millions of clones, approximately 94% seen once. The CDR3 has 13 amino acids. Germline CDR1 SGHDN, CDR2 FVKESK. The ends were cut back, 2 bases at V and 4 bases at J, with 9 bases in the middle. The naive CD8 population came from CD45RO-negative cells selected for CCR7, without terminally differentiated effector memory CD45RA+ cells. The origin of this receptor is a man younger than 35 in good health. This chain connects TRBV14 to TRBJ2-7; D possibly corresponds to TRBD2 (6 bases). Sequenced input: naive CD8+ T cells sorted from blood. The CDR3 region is CASSQPLAYEQYF. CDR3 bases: TGTGCCAGCAGCCAACCACTAGCTTACGAGCAGTACTTC.